The rows below give T cell receptor beta chains drawn from one sample of a study of CD8+ T cells in alopecia areata. Sequencing used immunoSEQ multiplex PCR; TCRdb keeps in-frame clones, though not all of them. The table lists some 45,000 clones, approximately 92% of them singletons. Here the sequenced sample was CD8+ T cells sorted from blood, taken at week 24, from a patient treated with tofacitinib. The source of these receptors is a human donor with alopecia areata. Each CDR3 is given with its conserved first and last residue.

v_gene	j_gene	CDR3aa
TRBV5-4	TRBJ2-5	CASSPGGTSGEETQYF
TRBV27	TRBJ2-1	CASLDRGGNEQFF
TRBV7-9	TRBJ2-4	CALTVGAKNIQYF
TRBV7-9	TRBJ2-7	CASSLAPQTYYEQYF
TRBV10-3	TRBJ2-7	CAISDTRGGSSYEQYF
TRBV27	TRBJ2-6	CASSLSGANVLTF
TRBV6-5	TRBJ2-7	CASSPGREQYF
TRBV21-1	TRBJ2-3	CASSSPEGQTDTQYF
TRBV5-5	TRBJ2-2	CASSLYRGGFGELFF
TRBV7-9	TRBJ2-1	CASSFDSLYNEQFF
TRBV19	TRBJ2-7	CASSLTGTGTYEQYF
TRBV13	TRBJ2-1	CAVAPSGQQFF
TRBV2	TRBJ2-7	CASSGTGVSSYEQYF
TRBV6-5	TRBJ2-3	CASSFEGSTDTQYF
TRBV29-1	TRBJ1-1	CSVEARHTEAFF
TRBV7-9	TRBJ2-1	CASSVWTSGEYNEQFF
TRBV27	TRBJ2-3	CASTIGTPSTDTQYF
TRBV29-1	TRBJ2-7	CSVVDREEGYEQYF
TRBV29-1	TRBJ2-6	CSVLWDSLPYSGANVLTF
TRBV10-3	TRBJ2-7	CAISGSWGAGAPYEQYF
TRBV28	TRBJ2-5	CASTWDGQETQYF
TRBV10-3	TRBJ2-5	CAISESVEGSEQYF